The subject of this entry is one TCR beta chain. Its target antigen remains unknown. Base qualities are not recorded, but no much larger clone differs from it by a single base. Per the publication, the time point label means: baseline before oral tofacitinib. Lesional scalp punch biopsies and peripheral blood were collected from alopecia areata patients. PBMCs were isolated by density centrifugation and stained for CD3, CD4 and CD8, and CD4+ and CD8+ T cells were sorted on a FACSAria. From the germline V gene, CDR1 is MNHEY and CDR2 is SVGAGI. The CDR3 starts with the cysteine, ends with the phenylalanine, and has 14 residues. Only the CDR3 part of the read is kept: 42 bases, read in frame from the first base. The V end gives up 5 bases and the J end 3 bases, leaving 5 bases in the junction not matched to a gene. Libraries were built with the immunoSEQ multiplex PCR assay. RNA was extracted from all samples and reverse transcribed into cDNA as template for TCR sequencing. First-strand cDNA was synthesized using SuperScript III with a 2:1 mix of oligo-dT and random hexamers. Amplification bias was assessed with a synthetic immune receptor repertoire, and residual bias was removed computationally. Per the authors' processing: After raw reads were preprocessed to remove errors, the CDR3 was defined following IMGT conventions as running from the conserved cysteine to phenylalanine. Clonality was computed as 1 minus the Shannon entropy, with the entropy normalized by log2 of the number of productive unique TCRs. CD4 or CD8 identity of scalp clones was inferred by cross-referencing scalp TCRbeta sequences with sorted blood CD4 and CD8 repertoires. In TCRdb, the immuneACCESS table is reduced to in-frame sequences with V and J assigned. These tables do not hold every clone; where another copy was compared, an unresolved V gene accounts for under half, and the others remain unexplained. That table is the source of V, J and clone size, and D and trimming were worked out from the DNA. The sample table shows over 200,000 clones, and 50% to 65% are seen once. Jointly, the top ten make up over 0.4% of the sample.

The data stem from a study of CD8+ T cells in alopecia areata (dated by TCRdb to the late 2010s). Study-wide context: Treated patients were enrolled in an open-label pilot trial of oral tofacitinib at 5 to 10 mg twice daily for moderate-to-severe alopecia areata. Human TCRbeta sequencing covered scalp tissue and sorted CD4+ and CD8+ peripheral blood T cells from patchy and totalis/universalis alopecia areata patients and healthy controls. Tofacitinib was administered for 6 to 18 months, and 6 months of follow-up off drug were then conducted to assess delayed response and recurrence. Amplification of TCRbeta CDR3 regions was done by immunoSEQ multiplex PCR using 35 Vbeta forward primers and 13 Jbeta reverse primers. Scalp clonality was compared across normal scalp (n=4), patchy alopecia areata scalp (n=8), and alopecia totalis/universalis scalp (n=8). RNA was extracted with the PAXgene miRNA kit for fixed scalp, the miRNeasy kit for PBMCs, and the RNeasy kit for mouse skin. The study used high-throughput TCRbeta sequencing to examine T cell clonal expansion in alopecia areata, in both the C3H/HeJ mouse model and human patients. Tofacitinib-treated patients had biopsies at baseline and at 4 and 24 weeks of treatment, with a later scalp biopsy in several patients. Points the paper makes about the study in general: Compared with mice, TCR sequences shared between patients were less clear, possibly partly because of HLA diversity across the patient population. Resident alphabeta T cells in normal human skin are also sequenced, complicating scalp TCR repertoire analysis, unlike mouse skin dominated by gammadelta T cells. Higher clonality and more expanded CD8+ clones were observed in lesional scalp than in normal scalp, particularly in alopecia totalis/universalis, a finding suggestive of antigenic drive.

The sequence is built from TRBV6-5 and TRBJ1-1; 8 junctional bases match TRBD1. This sequence originates from a human donor with alopecia areata. Here the sequenced sample was CD4+ T cells sorted from blood, taken at week 0. The DNA reads TGTGCCAGCAGTCACGACAGGGGACACACTGAAGCTTTCTTT. This is translated as CASSHDRGHTEAFF.